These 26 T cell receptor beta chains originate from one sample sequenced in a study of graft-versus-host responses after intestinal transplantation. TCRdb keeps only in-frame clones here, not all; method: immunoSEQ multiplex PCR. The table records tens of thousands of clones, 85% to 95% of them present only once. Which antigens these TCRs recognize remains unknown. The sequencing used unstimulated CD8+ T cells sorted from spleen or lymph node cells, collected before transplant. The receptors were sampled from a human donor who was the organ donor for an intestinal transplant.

CDR3 residues: CASSQDLVGPNYEQYF. The CDR3 DNA reads as TGCGCCAGCAGCCAAGATCTGGTAGGGCCCAATTACGAGCAGTACTTC. V is TRBV4-3 and J is TRBJ2-7; D remains ambiguous. The V end was cut by 0 bases, the J end by 4 bases, with 16 bases between. The V gene's germline CDR1 is LGHNA and CDR2 YSLEER. The CDR3 sequence is 16 residues long.

CDR3 loop: CASSLPGTGNTIYF. The CDR3, as DNA: TGTGCCAGCAGCCTCCCTGGGACTGGAAACACCATATATTTT. The chain combines TRBV7-9 with TRBJ1-3; D not certain. Per germline, CDR1 SEHNR and CDR2 FQNEAQ (reference sequence). V was shortened by 5 bases and J by 2 bases, with 10 bases between the two germline ends. There are 14 residues in the CDR3.

The CDR3 DNA reads as TGTGCCAGCAGCTTAGGTAACGGGGCAGCCGGGGATGAGCAGTTCTTC. Protein: CASSLGNGAAGDEQFF. This chain connects TRBV13 to TRBJ2-1, with D perhaps being TRBD1 or TRBD2 (5 bases each). Germline V gene sequence: CDR1 PRHDT, CDR2 FYEKMQ (reference sequence). Trimming shortened V by 0 bases and J by 8 bases, and 17 bases separated the two germline ends. The CDR3 has 16 amino acids.

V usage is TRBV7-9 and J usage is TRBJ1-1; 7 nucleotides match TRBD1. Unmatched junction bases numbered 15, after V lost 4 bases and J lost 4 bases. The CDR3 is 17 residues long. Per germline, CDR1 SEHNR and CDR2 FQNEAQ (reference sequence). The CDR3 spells CASSSPQLAGGITEAFF. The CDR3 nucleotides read TGTGCCAGCAGCTCCCCTCAGTTGGCAGGGGGAATCACTGAAGCTTTCTTT.

This CDR3 is CASSDQTDTQYF. The DNA of the CDR3 is TGTGCCAGCAGTGACCAGACAGATACGCAGTATTTT. The rearrangement links TRBV6-4 to TRBJ2-3; D is ambiguous. This CDR3 is 12 amino acids long. Germline loops: CDR1 MRHNA, CDR2 SNTAGT. V lost 2 bases, J lost 3 bases, and 3 bases lay in between.

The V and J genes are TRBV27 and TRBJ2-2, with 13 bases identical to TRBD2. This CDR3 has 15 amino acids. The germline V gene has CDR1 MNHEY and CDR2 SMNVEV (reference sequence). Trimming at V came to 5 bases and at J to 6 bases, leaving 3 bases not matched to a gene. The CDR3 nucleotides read TGTGCCAGCAGTACGGGACTAGCGGGGCCCGGGGAGCTGTTTTTT. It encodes CASSTGLAGPGELFF.

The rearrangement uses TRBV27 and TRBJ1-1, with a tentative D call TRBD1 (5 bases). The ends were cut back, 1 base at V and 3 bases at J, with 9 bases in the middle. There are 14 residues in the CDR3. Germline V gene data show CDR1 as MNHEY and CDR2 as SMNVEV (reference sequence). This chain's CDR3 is CASSLLGGDTEAFF. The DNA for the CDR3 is TGTGCCAGCAGTTTATTGGGAGGGGACACTGAAGCTTTCTTT.

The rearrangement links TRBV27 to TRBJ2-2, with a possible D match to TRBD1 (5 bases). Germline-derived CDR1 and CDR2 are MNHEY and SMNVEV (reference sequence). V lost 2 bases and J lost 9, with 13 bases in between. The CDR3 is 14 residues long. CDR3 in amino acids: CASSLLGASRELFF. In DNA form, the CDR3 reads TGTGCCAGCAGTTTACTTGGGGCCTCGAGGGAGCTGTTTTTT.

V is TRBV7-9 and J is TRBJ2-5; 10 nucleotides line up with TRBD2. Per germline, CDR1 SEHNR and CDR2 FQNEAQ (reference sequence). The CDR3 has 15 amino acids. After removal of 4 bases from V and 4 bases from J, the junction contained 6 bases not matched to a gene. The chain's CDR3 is CASSSAGGSGETQYF. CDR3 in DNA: TGTGCCAGCAGCTCAGCGGGGGGGTCAGGAGAGACCCAGTACTTC.

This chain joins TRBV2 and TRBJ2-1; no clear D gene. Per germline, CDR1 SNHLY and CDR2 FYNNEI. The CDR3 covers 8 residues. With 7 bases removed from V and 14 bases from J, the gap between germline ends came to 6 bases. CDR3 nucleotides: TGTGCCAGCACCCTAGAGTTCTTC. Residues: CASTLEFF.

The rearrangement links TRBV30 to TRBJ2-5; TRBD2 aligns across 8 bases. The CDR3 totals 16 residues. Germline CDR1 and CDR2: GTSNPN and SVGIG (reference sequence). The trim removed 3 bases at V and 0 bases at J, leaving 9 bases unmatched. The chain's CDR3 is CAWRAGSTSDQETQYF. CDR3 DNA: TGTGCCTGGAGGGCTGGATCGACTAGCGACCAAGAGACCCAGTACTTC.

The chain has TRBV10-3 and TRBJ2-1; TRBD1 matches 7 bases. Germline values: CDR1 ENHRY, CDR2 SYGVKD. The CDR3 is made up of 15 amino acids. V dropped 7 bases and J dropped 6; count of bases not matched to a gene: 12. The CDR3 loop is CAITPVGGGINEQFF. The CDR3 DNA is TGTGCCATCACCCCTGTAGGGGGCGGAATCAATGAGCAGTTCTTC.

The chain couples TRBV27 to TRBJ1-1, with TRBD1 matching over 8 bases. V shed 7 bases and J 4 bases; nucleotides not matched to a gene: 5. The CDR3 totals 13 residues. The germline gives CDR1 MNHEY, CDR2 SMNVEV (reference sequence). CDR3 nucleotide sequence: TGTGCCAGCACTTACAGGGGGAGCACTGAAGCTTTCTTT. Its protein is CASTYRGSTEAFF.

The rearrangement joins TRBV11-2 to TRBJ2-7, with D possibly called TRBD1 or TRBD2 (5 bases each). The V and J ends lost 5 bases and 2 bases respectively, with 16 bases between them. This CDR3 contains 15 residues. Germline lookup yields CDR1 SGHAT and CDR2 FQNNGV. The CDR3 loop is CASSLGMGTPYEQYF. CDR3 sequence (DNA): TGTGCCAGCAGCCTCGGCATGGGGACGCCCTACGAGCAGTACTTC.

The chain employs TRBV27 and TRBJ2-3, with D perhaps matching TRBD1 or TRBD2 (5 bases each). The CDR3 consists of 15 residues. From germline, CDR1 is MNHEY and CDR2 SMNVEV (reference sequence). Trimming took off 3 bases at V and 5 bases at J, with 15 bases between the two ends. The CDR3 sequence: CASSFGATKGDTQYF. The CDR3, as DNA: TGTGCCAGCAGTTTCGGGGCAACAAAGGGAGATACGCAGTATTTT.

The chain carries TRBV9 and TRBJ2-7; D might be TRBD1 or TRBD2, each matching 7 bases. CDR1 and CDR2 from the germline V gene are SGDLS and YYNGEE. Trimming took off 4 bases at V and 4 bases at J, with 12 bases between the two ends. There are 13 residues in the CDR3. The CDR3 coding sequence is TGTGCCAGCAGCCCCAGGGGGGGGTACGAGCAGTACTTC. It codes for CASSPRGGYEQYF.

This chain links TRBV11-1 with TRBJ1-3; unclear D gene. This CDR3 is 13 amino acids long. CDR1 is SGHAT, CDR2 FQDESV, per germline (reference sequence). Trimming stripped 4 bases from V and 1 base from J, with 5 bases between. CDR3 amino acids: CASSSASGNTIYF. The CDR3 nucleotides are TGTGCCAGCAGCTCGGCATCTGGAAACACCATATATTTT.

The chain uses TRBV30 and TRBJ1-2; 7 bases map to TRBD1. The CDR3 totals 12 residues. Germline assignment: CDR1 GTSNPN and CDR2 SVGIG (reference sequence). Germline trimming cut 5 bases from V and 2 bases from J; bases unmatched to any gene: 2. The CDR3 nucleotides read TGTGCCTGGGGGACAGCCAACTATGGCTACACCTTC. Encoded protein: CAWGTANYGYTF.

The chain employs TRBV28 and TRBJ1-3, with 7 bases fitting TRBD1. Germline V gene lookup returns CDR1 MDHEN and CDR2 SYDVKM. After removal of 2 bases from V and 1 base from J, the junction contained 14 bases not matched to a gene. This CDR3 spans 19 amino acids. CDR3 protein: CASSLMGVAGGTSGNTIYF. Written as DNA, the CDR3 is TGTGCCAGCAGTTTAATGGGGGTTGCAGGGGGGACATCTGGAAACACCATATATTTT.

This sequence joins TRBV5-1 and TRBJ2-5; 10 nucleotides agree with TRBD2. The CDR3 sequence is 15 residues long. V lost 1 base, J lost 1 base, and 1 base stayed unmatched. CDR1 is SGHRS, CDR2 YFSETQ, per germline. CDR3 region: CASSLIAGGQETQYF. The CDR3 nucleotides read TGCGCCAGCAGCTTGATAGCGGGGGGCCAAGAGACCCAGTACTTC.

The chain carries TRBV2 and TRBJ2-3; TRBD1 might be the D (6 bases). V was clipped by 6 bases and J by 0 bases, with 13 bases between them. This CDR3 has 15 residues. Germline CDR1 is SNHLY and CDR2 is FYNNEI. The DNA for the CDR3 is TGTGCCAGCAGCTCCGACAGGACCAGCACAGATACGCAGTATTTT. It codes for CASSSDRTSTDTQYF.

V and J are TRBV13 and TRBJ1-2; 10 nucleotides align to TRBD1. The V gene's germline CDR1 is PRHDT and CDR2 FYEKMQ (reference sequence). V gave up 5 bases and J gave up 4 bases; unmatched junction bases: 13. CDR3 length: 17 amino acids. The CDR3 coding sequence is TGTGCCAGCAGCCCCCCCGGGACAGGGGATCAGCCCTATGGCTACACCTTC. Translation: CASSPPGTGDQPYGYTF.

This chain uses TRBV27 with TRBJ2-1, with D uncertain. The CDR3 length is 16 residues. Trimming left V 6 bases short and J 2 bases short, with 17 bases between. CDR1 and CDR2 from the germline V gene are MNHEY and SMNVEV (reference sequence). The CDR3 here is CASRRTKRMAYNEQFF. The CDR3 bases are TGTGCCAGCAGAAGAACAAAGAGAATGGCCTACAATGAGCAGTTCTTC.

CDR3 coding DNA: TGTGCCAGCAGCCAATCGTGGGGACTTCACACCCCAAATGAGCAGTTCTTC. Translated, it gives CASSQSWGLHTPNEQFF. The V gene is TRBV16, the J gene TRBJ2-1, with D maybe TRBD2 (6 bases). The germline gives CDR1 KGHSY, CDR2 FQNENV. Trimming took 0 bases from V and 7 from J, leaving 19 bases between them. The CDR3 is 17 residues long.

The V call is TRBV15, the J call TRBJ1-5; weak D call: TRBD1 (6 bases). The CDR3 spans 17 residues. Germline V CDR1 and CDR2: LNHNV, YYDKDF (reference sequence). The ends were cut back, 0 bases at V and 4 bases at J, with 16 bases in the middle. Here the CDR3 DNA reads TGTGCCACCAGCAGAGATCATTCCAGGGACACTAATCAGCCCCAGCATTTT. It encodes CATSRDHSRDTNQPQHF.

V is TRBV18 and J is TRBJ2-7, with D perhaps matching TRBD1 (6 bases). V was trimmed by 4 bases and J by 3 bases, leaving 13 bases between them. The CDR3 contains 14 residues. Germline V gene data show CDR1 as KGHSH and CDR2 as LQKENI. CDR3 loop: CASSHRDTYYEQYF. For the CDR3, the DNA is TGTGCCAGCTCACACCGGGACACTTACTACGAGCAGTACTTC. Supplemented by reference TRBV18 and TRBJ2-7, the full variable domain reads NAGVMQNPRHLVRRRGQEARLRCSPMKGHSHVYWYRQLPEEGLKFMVYLQKENIIDESGMPKERFSAEFPKEGPSILRIQQVVRGDSAAYFCASSHRDTYYEQYFGPGTRLTVT.